The 28 T cell receptor beta chains below come from one sample, sequenced in a study of preoperative IRX-2 immunotherapy in early breast cancer. Profiled with immunoSEQ multiplex PCR; TCRdb holds only in-frame clones, not every one. Of around 25,000 clones listed, 85% to 95% were seen once; the top ten hold around 15%. As to treatment: preoperative locoregional IRX-2 cytokine immunotherapy. Sequences were derived from tumor tissue, sampled after IRX-2 immunotherapy. These receptors came from a human donor with breast cancer.

The CDR3 DNA follows: TGTGCCAGCAGCCCGGAGCGGCAGACCCAGTACTTC. It encodes CASSPERQTQYF. The rearrangement links TRBV6-5 to TRBJ2-5, with D possibly TRBD2 on 5 matching bases. The CDR3 contains 12 residues. V was trimmed by 6 bases and J by 6 bases, leaving 11 bases between them. In germline, CDR1 is MNHEY, CDR2 SVGAGI.

The chain recombines TRBV11-3 with TRBJ2-3; 10 nucleotides line up with TRBD2. The trim removed 5 bases at V and 6 bases at J, leaving 8 bases unmatched. CDR1 SGHNT and CDR2 YENEEA come from the germline V gene. The CDR3 is 15 amino acids. The CDR3: CASSPEGLAPDTQYF. The CDR3, as DNA: TGTGCCAGCAGCCCGGAGGGACTAGCGCCGGATACGCAGTATTTT. The complete variable domain, with remaining parts taken from reference TRBV11-3 and TRBJ2-3, reads EAGVVQSPRYKIIEKKQPVAFWCNPISGHNTLYWYLQNLGQGPELLIRYENEEAVDDSQLPKDRFSAERLKGVDSTLKIQPAELGDSAVYLCASSPEGLAPDTQYFGPGTRLTVL.

There are a few counts of this clone. V is TRBV2 and J is TRBJ1-2, with D perhaps TRBD1 (5 bases). V lost 5 bases, J lost 1 base, and 8 bases lay in between. CDR1 and CDR2 from the germline V gene are SNHLY and FYNNEI. The CDR3 spans 13 residues. CDR3: CASSSDNNYGYTF. CDR3 DNA sequence: TGTGCCAGCAGTTCGGACAATAACTATGGCTACACCTTC.

The rearrangement joins TRBV5-1 to TRBJ2-1, with 7 positions matching TRBD1. Per the germline V gene, CDR1 is SGHRS and CDR2 is YFSETQ. The J segment lost 6 bases and the V segment lost 1 base, leaving 1 base of the junction unmatched. The CDR3 is 13 amino acids. This chain's CDR3 is CASSLSGGNEQFF. The DNA of the CDR3 is TGCGCCAGCAGCTTGTCAGGGGGCAATGAGCAGTTCTTC.

This rearrangement joins TRBV7-3 to TRBJ2-1, with TRBD2 matching 14 bases. This CDR3 contains 18 residues. With 4 bases clipped from V and 5 bases from J, the junction kept 10 bases outside the gene matches. Germline CDR1 SGHTA, CDR2 FQGTGA. CDR3 amino acids: CASSSHPVTSGGDNEQFF. CDR3 coding DNA: TGTGCCAGCAGCTCACATCCTGTGACTAGCGGGGGGGACAATGAGCAGTTCTTC.

The genes are TRBV9 and TRBJ2-5, with D perhaps TRBD2 (6 bases). The ends were cut back, 0 bases at V and 7 bases at J, with 22 bases in the middle. The CDR3 consists of 17 residues. The germline V gene encodes CDR1 SGDLS and CDR2 YYNGEE. This CDR3 reads CASSVGWRGPPRGTQYF. Here the CDR3 DNA reads TGTGCCAGCAGCGTAGGGTGGAGGGGCCCTCCTAGGGGGACCCAGTACTTC.

The chain links TRBV5-1 to TRBJ1-2; D may be TRBD1 (6 bases). The CDR3 contains 12 residues. Germline loops: CDR1 SGHRS, CDR2 YFSETQ. The V gene lost 5 bases and the J gene lost 6 bases, with 11 bases spanning the gap. CDR3 region: CASSSYRDGYTF. The DNA of the CDR3 is TGCGCCAGCAGTTCCTACAGGGATGGCTACACCTTC.

The rearrangement joins TRBV11-3 to TRBJ2-3; D is ambiguous. Trimming shortened V by 1 base and J by 0 bases, and 14 bases separated the two germline ends. Germline lookup yields CDR1 SGHNT and CDR2 YENEEA. The CDR3 loop spans 17 amino acids. The CDR3 region has the DNA TGTGCCAGCAGCTTAGGTCGTGATTCTTTAAGCACAGATACGCAGTATTTT. This sequence encodes CASSLGRDSLSTDTQYF.

The gene calls are TRBV28 and TRBJ2-5, with 7 bases lining up with TRBD1. This CDR3 has 12 amino acids. Germline CDR1 reads MDHEN; CDR2 reads SYDVKM. Trimming cost V 3 bases and J 11 bases; bases outside gene matches: 6. The chain's CDR3 is CASSLRQGQQYF. CDR3 sequence (DNA): TGTGCCAGCAGTTTGCGACAGGGACAGCAGTACTTC.

The V gene is TRBV7-3, the J gene TRBJ1-1, with a tentative D call TRBD1 (6 bases). CDR3 length equals 15 residues. Trimming pared 5 bases from V and 4 bases from J, leaving 17 bases between. Germline lookup yields CDR1 SGHTA and CDR2 FQGTGA. In DNA, the CDR3 is TGTGCCAGCAGCCCCCAAGGTAGGGGGGTCACTGAAGCTTTCTTT. Residues: CASSPQGRGVTEAFF.

The V gene is TRBV5-1, the J gene TRBJ2-5; 7 bases align to TRBD1. The germline V gene has CDR1 SGHRS and CDR2 YFSETQ. After removal of 4 bases from V and 5 bases from J, the junction contained 5 bases not matched to a gene. The CDR3 runs 13 residues. CDR3 region: CASSGRGLETQYF. CDR3 nucleotide sequence: TGCGCCAGCAGCGGTAGGGGGCTGGAGACCCAGTACTTC.

The CDR3 here is CASSLELAGGLETQYF. The DNA for the CDR3 is TGTGCCAGCAGCTTAGAACTAGCGGGAGGTTTGGAGACCCAGTACTTC. The rearrangement uses TRBV11-2 and TRBJ2-5; 12 bases align to TRBD2. V was clipped by 0 bases and J by 5 bases; unmatched bases: 4. The CDR3 totals 16 residues. Germline-derived CDR1 and CDR2 are SGHAT and FQNNGV.

The chain uses TRBV28 and TRBJ1-1; D unresolved. CDR1 and CDR2 (germline): MDHEN, SYDVKM. V lost 0 bases, J lost 1 base, and 6 bases lay in between. CDR3 length: 14 amino acids. CDR3 DNA: TGTGCCAGCAGTTTATGGGGGAGGAACACTGAAGCTTTCTTT. It translates to CASSLWGRNTEAFF.

The chain has TRBV9 and TRBJ2-2; possibly TRBD2 for D (5 bases). The CDR3 loop spans 15 amino acids. The germline V and J ends were trimmed by 3 bases and 3 bases, with 12 bases remaining between them. Germline V gene sequence: CDR1 SGDLS, CDR2 YYNGEE. The CDR3 DNA follows: TGTGCCAGCAGCGCTCATGGGAGCTACACCGGGGAGCTGTTTTTT. It specifies CASSAHGSYTGELFF.

The V gene is TRBV6-1, the J gene TRBJ1-4, with D possibly being TRBD1 (5 bases). The CDR3 spans 14 residues. V was trimmed by 9 bases and J by 10 bases, leaving 21 bases between them. Germline values: CDR1 MNHNS, CDR2 SASEGT. DNA for the CDR3: TGTGCCAGTAGTTTTTTGATTCTCGGGGGAAAACTGTTTTTT. As protein: CASSFLILGGKLFF.

The chain couples TRBV9 to TRBJ1-1; 9 bases agree with TRBD1. Germline assignment: CDR1 SGDLS and CDR2 YYNGEE. The CDR3 spans 16 residues. V gave up 1 base and J gave up 4 bases; unmatched junction bases: 8. The CDR3 DNA follows: TGTGCCAGCAGCGTATCCGGGACAGGGTACGGCACTGAAGCTTTCTTT. It specifies CASSVSGTGYGTEAFF.

The chain carries TRBV27 and TRBJ2-7; TRBD1 matches 10 bases. Looked up from germline, CDR1 is MNHEY and CDR2 is SMNVEV (reference sequence). Germline trimming cut 6 bases from V and 3 bases from J; bases unmatched to any gene: 8. The CDR3 sequence is 15 residues long. The CDR3 sequence is CASSPGQGSNYEQYF. The CDR3 DNA reads as TGTGCCAGCAGCCCGGGACAGGGGAGTAACTACGAGCAGTACTTC.

The chain joins TRBV28 to TRBJ2-7, with 13 positions matching TRBD2. This CDR3 spans 17 amino acids. Unmatched junction bases numbered 10, after V lost 6 bases and J lost 2 bases. The germline V gene encodes CDR1 MDHEN and CDR2 SYDVKM. Here the CDR3 reads CASSLGLAGETAYEQYF. The CDR3 DNA is TGTGCCAGCAGCCTAGGACTAGCGGGAGAGACCGCCTACGAGCAGTACTTC.

The rearrangement links TRBV29-1 to TRBJ2-3; the D call may be TRBD1 or TRBD2 (5 bases each). Germline CDR1 and CDR2: SQVTM and ANQGSEA. The V end was cut by 4 bases, the J end by 0 bases, with 14 bases between. The CDR3 length is 15 residues. CDR3 region: CSVADAGASTDTQYF. DNA for the CDR3: TGCAGCGTTGCCGACGCCGGGGCCAGCACAGATACGCAGTATTTT.

CDR3 bases: TGTGCCAGCAGCTTGACTAAAGCGGGGGCCTACTCCTACAATGAGCAGTTCTTC. Protein product: CASSLTKAGAYSYNEQFF. The chain joins TRBV5-6 to TRBJ2-1; 8 positions agree with TRBD2. This CDR3 is 18 amino acids long. V lost 1 base, J lost 0 bases, and 9 bases stayed unmatched. Germline V gene data show CDR1 as SGHDT and CDR2 as YYEEEE.

The chain uses TRBV9 and TRBJ2-1; D perhaps matches TRBD2 (5 bases). CDR3 length: 14 residues. V was shortened by 0 bases and J by 6 bases, with 10 bases between the two germline ends. Germline assignment: CDR1 SGDLS and CDR2 YYNGEE. CDR3 sequence: CASSVGDSANEQFF. The DNA of the CDR3 is TGTGCCAGCAGCGTAGGTGATAGCGCCAATGAGCAGTTCTTC.

The J gene is TRBJ1-5, the V gene TRBV4-1; tentative D call: TRBD1 (5 bases). Germline assignment: CDR1 MGHRA and CDR2 YSYEKL. The CDR3 loop spans 16 amino acids. Deletions cut 3 bases from V and 5 bases from J, with 17 bases between. The chain's CDR3 is CASSQLAGQADQPQHF. CDR3 sequence (DNA): TGCGCCAGCAGCCAGTTGGCCGGACAAGCGGATCAGCCCCAGCATTTT.

This clone was seen only a few times. An end of the junction does not agree with germline; a read error may underlie this. The V gene is TRBV7-7, the J gene TRBJ2-7, with D possibly TRBD2 on 6 matching bases. CDR1 and CDR2 (germline): SSHAT, FNYEAQ (reference sequence). This CDR3 spans 13 amino acids. CDR3 DNA: TGTGCTAGCAGCTTAAATCCCGGGGGCGAGCAGTACTTC. Translation: CASSLNPGGEQYF.

V is TRBV27 and J is TRBJ2-4, with no clear D. V lost 8 bases and J lost 1, with 12 bases in between. The CDR3 totals 14 residues. CDR1 is MNHEY and CDR2 is SMNVEV in the germline V gene (reference sequence). CDR3 protein: CASFPFGAKNIQYF. CDR3 in DNA: TGTGCCAGCTTCCCATTTGGGGCCAAAAACATTCAGTACTTC.

The V and J genes are TRBV27 and TRBJ1-2, with D perhaps matching TRBD1 (6 bases). V lost 5 bases to trimming and J lost 4 bases, with 11 bases between them. This CDR3 spans 13 amino acids. Germline V gives CDR1 MNHEY, CDR2 SMNVEV (reference sequence). The CDR3 region is CASSVGRGYGYTF. In DNA, the CDR3 is TGTGCCAGCAGTGTGGGCAGGGGCTATGGCTACACCTTC.

The V gene is TRBV5-1, the J gene TRBJ1-1; D is unresolved. The CDR3 has 15 amino acids. Trimming stripped 0 bases from V and 0 bases from J, with 9 bases between. Germline V gene lookup returns CDR1 SGHRS and CDR2 YFSETQ. CDR3 DNA sequence: TGCGCCAGCAGCTTGGTCTCGGGTGTGAACACTGAAGCTTTCTTT. Translating it yields CASSLVSGVNTEAFF.

Concerning this clone itself: A read error may produce the germline difference seen at one junction end. The chain uses TRBV7-3 and TRBJ2-3; 15 bases match TRBD2. The CDR3 is made up of 14 amino acids. Germline V gives CDR1 SGHTA, CDR2 FQGTGA. The CDR3 loop is CASSSTGTSGGPLF. The CDR3 nucleotides are TGTGCCAGCAGCTCTACTGGGACTAGCGGGGGGCCCCTCTTT.

The rearrangement uses TRBV28 and TRBJ2-3; D gene uncertain. Trimming removed 6 bases from V and 8 bases from J, with 18 bases in between. CDR3 size: 14 residues. Germline V lookup: CDR1 MDHEN, CDR2 SYDVKM. The CDR3 protein is CASSVGPLFGTQYF. CDR3 nucleotides: TGTGCCAGCAGCGTCGGGCCCCTTTTCGGTACGCAGTATTTT.